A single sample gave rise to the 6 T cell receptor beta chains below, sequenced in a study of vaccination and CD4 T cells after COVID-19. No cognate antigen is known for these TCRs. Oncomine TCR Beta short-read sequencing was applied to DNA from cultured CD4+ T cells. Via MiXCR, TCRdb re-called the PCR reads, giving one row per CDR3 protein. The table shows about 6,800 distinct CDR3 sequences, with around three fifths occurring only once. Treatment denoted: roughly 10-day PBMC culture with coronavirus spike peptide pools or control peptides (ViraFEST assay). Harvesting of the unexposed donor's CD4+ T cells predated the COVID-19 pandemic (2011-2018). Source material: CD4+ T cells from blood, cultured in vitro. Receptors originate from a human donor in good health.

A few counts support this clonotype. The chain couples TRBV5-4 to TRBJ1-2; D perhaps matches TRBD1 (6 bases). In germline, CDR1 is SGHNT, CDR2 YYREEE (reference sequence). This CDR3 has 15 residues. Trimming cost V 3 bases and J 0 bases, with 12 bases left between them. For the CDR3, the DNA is TGTGCCAGCAGCTCCCCGGGACAATCTAACTATGGCTACACCTTC. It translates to CASSSPGQSNYGYTF.

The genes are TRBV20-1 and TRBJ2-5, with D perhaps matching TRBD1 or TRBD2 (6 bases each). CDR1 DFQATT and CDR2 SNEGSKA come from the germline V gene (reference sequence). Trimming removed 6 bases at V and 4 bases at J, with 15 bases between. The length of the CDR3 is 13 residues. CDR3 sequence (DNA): TGCAGTGCAAACCCGGAGGGGGGAGAGACCCAGTACTTC. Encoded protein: CSANPEGGETQYF.

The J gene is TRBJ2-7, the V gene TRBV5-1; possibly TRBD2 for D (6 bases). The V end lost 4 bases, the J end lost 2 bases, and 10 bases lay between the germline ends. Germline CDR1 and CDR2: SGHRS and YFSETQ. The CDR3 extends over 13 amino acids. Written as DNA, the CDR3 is TGCGCCAGCAGCCCCGGGAGAGCCTACGAGCAGTACTTC. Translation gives CASSPGRAYEQYF.

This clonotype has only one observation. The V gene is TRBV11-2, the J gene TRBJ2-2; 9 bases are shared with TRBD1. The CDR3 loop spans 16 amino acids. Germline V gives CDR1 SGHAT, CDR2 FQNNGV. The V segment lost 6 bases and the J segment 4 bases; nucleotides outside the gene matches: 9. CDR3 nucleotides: TGTGCCAGCAGGCCTAACAGGGGGCCGAGCACCGGGGAGCTGTTTTTT. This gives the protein CASRPNRGPSTGELFF. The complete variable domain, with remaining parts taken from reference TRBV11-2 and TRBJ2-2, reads EAGVAQSPRYKIIEKRQSVAFWCNPISGHATLYWYQQILGQGPKLLIQFQNNGVVDDSQLPKDRFSAERLKGVDSTLKIQPAKLEDSAVYLCASRPNRGPSTGELFFGEGSRLTVL.

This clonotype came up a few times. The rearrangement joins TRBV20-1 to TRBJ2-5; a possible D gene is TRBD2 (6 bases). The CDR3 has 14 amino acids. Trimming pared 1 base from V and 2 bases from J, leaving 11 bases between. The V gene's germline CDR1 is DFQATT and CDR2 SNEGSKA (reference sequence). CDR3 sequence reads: CSARVGGKQETQYF. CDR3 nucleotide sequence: TGCAGTGCTAGAGTCGGGGGAAAACAAGAGACCCAGTACTTC.

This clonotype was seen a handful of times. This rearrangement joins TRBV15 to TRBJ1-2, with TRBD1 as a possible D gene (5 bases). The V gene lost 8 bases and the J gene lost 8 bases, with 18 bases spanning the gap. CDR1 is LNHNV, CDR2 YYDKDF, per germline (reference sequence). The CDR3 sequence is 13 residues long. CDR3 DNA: TGTGCCACCTCGCCTGGATGGGCAGGGGGCTACACCTTC. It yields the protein CATSPGWAGGYTF.